This T cell receptor beta chain appears in the sequencing data of a study of T cells expressing NK-cell markers (dated by TCRdb to between 2020 and 2021). Background on the whole study: In sorted CD3+CD56+NKG2C+, CD3+CD56+NKG2C- and CD3+CD56-NKG2C+ T-cell subsets from 8 or 9 donors, TCR beta-chain repertoires were profiled. Among the eight sequenced donors, only one was HCMV-seronegative, while the other seven were HCMV-seropositive. Randomly selected healthy volunteers, three men and five women, were used as the eight sequenced donors. The libraries were sequenced on Illumina HiSeq 2000/2500, MiSeq or NextSeq, producing 2 x 150 bp reads. Findings and caveats that apply to the study as a whole: In several donors, the dominant CD3+CD56+NKG2C+ clonotypes were found to rank among the top 10 CD8+ clonotypes and to make up 1.0-7.0% of CD8+ T cells. Whether the expanded NKG2C-expressing T cell clones were specific for HCMV antigens remained unclear. Those dominant clonotypes were again the most abundant among CD3+CD56-NKG2C+ cells in a handful of donors, at roughly 28.3-60.1%.

From cysteine to phenylalanine, the CDR3 is 14 amino acids long. The protein alone is recorded here. For sequencing, an Illumina HiSeq 2000 was employed. TCR beta cDNA libraries were made by 5'RACE template switching that added a universal primer site and unique molecular identifiers. cDNA synthesis was primed from the TCR beta constant segment and was followed by two successive PCR amplification steps. The paper's processing steps were these. Reads were demultiplexed and grouped by UMI with MIGEC, and clonotypes were assembled and quantified with MiTCR. To remove erroneous sequences, TCR cDNA sequences were retained only when supported by two or more reads. Downstream repertoire analysis used the tcR package, and clonotypes were matched across fractions by CDR3 nucleotide sequence plus V segment. Antigen specificity was annotated against VDJdb with VDJmatch, allowing one amino acid substitution in CDR3. TCRdb reprocessed the reads, reporting each CDR3 protein sequence once and no DNA. None of the V and J calls come from the authors' own analysis; TCRdb made them. The data table for this sample lists about 160,000 distinct CDR3 sequences. The top ten constitute 18% of the sample.

As to this clonotype: Its antigen is still unknown.

HCMV serostatus was determined by detecting HCMV-specific IgG in serum with a commercial ELISA kit. Ficoll density gradient centrifugation was used to isolate peripheral blood mononuclear cells from blood. The sequenced sample was blood T cells: a sorted CD56 or NKG2C T cell subset, CD4+ or CD8+ T cells, or bulk PBMC T cells (not recorded which). The TCR originated in a woman aged 18 to 75 in good health. The V and J segments used are TRBV12-3 or TRBV12-4 and TRBJ1-5; TCRdb's D gene call, TRBD1, goes unchecked for lack of DNA. The CDR3 protein: CASSFPGKGEPQHF.